This T cell receptor (beta chain) comes out of a study of blood T cell repertoires in COVID-19. Study overall: Material from acute and convalescent COVID-19 was sourced from the United States, Italy and Spain. Sources were T cells, B-cell-depleted T cells, or PBMCs; the material itself was cDNA or gDNA.

Under the authors' procedure: Scientists estimated how many nucleated cells there were by amplifying reference gene primers. The table came from immunoSEQ multiplex PCR; TCRdb's copy has only in-frame clones and leaves some out. The DNA gave D and trimming, while V, J and clone size come from that table. The sample includes some 200,000 clones, 70% to 90% seen only once; the top ten take more than 4.5%. Germline CDR1 and CDR2: SNHLY and FYNNEI. The CDR3 sequence is 15 residues long. Losses at the gene ends were 7 bases for V and 6 bases for J; bases not matched to a gene: 11. The specimen was peripheral blood. The chain recombines TRBV2 with TRBJ1-5; 8 bases are a match to TRBD1. The clonotype comes from a middle-aged woman with acute or convalescent COVID-19. CDR3 sequence: CASKDGQGGIQPQHF. The CDR3 DNA follows: TGTGCCAGCAAAGATGGACAGGGAGGAATTCAGCCCCAGCATTTT.